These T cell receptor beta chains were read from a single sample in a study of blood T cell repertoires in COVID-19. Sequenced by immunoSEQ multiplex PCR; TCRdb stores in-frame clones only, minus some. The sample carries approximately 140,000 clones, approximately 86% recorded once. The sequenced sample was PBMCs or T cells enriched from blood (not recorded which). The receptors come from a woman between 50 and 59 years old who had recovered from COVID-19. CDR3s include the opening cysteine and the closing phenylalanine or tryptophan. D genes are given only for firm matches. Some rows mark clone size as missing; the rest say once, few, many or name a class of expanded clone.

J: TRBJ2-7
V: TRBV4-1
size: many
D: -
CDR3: CASSQVQGLYEQYF

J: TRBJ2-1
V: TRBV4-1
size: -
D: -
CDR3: CASSREDSWKYNEQFF

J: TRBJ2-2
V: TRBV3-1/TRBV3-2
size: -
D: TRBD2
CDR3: CASSPPPGGSTGELFF

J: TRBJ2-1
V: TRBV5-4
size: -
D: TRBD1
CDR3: CASSPGTGGYNEQFF

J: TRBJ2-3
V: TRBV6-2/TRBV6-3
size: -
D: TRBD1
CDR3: CASSGRGQGTDTQYF

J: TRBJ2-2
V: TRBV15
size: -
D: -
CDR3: CATPREAHPFF

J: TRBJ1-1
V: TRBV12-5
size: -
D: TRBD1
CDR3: CASGPADRGYGTEAFF

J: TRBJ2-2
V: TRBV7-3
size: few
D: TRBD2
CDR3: CASSLPRAGDATGELFF

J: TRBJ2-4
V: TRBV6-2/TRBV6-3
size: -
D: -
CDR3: CASSYSARAKNIQYF

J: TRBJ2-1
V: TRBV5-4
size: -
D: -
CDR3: CASAMGGSVNEQFF

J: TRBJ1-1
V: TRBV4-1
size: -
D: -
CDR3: CASSLPLGKNTEAFF

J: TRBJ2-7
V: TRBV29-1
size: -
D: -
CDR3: CSVESEAYEQYF

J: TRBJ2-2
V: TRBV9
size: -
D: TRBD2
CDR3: CASSVGLAATGELFF

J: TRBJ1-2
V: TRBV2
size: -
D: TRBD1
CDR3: CASSPRGGQGIGYTF

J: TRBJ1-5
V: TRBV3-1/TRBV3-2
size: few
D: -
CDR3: CASSPYRAEQPQHF

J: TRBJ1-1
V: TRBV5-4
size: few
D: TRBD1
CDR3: CASSFTGGTYTEAFF

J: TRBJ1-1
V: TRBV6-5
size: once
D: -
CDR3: CASSYSAIPWEAFF

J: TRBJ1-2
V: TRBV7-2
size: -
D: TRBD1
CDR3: CASSLEGQSYGYTF

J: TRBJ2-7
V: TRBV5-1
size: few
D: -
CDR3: CASSTYYEQYF

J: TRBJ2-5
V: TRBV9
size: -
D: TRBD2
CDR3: CASSVGGTSRETQYF

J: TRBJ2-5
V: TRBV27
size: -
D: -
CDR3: CASSVFRGSAQETQYF

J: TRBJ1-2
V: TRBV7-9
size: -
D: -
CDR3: CASSLPQGGRGYTF

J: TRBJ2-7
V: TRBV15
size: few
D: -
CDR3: CATSRDDLGSRGEQYF

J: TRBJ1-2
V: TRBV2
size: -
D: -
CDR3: CASSGAGFATGYTF

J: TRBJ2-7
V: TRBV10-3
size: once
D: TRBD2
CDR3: CATNGGDSYEQYF

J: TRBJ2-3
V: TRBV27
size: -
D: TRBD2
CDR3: CASSPTSGLAGGTDTQYF

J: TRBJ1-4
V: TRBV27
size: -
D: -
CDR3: CASSSTLETGINEKLFF

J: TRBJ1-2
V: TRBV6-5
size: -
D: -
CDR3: CASSYSLGGNNYGYTF

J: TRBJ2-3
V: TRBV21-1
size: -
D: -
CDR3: CASARLAGGDTQYF

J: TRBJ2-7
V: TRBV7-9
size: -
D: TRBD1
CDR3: CASSLDRGFDEQYF

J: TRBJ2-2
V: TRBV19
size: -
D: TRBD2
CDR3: CASSILAGTNTGELFF

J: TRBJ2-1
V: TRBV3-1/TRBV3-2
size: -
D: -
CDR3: CASSQGPAGEQFF

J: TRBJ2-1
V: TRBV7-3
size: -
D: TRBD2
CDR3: CASSLKGLGDEKFF

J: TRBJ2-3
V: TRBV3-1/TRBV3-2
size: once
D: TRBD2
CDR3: CASSQAGGRTDTQYF

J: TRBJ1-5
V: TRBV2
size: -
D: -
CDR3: CASSPETRSNQPQHF

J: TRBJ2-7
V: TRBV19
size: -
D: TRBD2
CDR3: CASSKTTSGVYEQYF

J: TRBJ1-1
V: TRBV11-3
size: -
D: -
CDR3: CASSSLTDTEAFF

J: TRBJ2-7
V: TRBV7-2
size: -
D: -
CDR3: CASSLVDSSSYEQYF

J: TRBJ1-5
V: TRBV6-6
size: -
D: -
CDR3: CASLPGTTNQPQHF

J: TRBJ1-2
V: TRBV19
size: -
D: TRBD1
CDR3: CASSMGTGAQPYGYTF

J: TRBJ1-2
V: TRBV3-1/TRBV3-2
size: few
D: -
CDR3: CASSPEGYGYTF

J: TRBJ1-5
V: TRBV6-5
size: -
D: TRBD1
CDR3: CASRDRENQPQHF